This passage covers 21 T cell receptor beta chains from one sample sequenced in a study of cytomegalovirus exposure and HLA in healthy donors. The PCR contained 60 Vbeta and 13 Jbeta primers. Produced via immunoSEQ multiplex PCR; TCRdb's table is partial and in-frame only. The sample lists 150,000 or so clones, 60% to 80% occurring once. Sequenced sample: PBMCs. The receptor source for this set is a man aged 40-50 years in good health and CMV-seropositive.

This chain uses TRBV11-3 with TRBJ2-1, with a weak D call TRBD2 (6 bases). The CDR3 is 14 amino acids. The V end was cut by 4 bases, the J end by 5 bases, with 12 bases between. Germline values: CDR1 SGHNT, CDR2 YENEEA. DNA of the CDR3: TGTGCCAGCAGCTCCCGTTGGGGGGACAATGAGCAGTTCTTC. Its translation is CASSSRWGDNEQFF.

V is TRBV6-5 and J is TRBJ2-7; 7 bases are shared with TRBD2. J was trimmed by 7 bases and V by 6 bases; bases with no gene match: 15. CDR1 is MNHEY, CDR2 SVGAGI, per germline. The CDR3 length is 15 residues. The CDR3 here is CASSWGSAGAGEQYF. The CDR3 coding sequence is TGTGCCAGCAGCTGGGGGAGCGCGGGAGCCGGTGAGCAGTACTTC.

This clone was picked up a small number of times. The chain is built from TRBV5-1 and TRBJ2-1; 10 bases fit TRBD1. With V trimmed by 3 bases and J by 7 bases, 16 bases remained unmatched. The CDR3 runs 18 residues. Germline CDR1 reads SGHRS; CDR2 reads YFSETQ. The CDR3 DNA reads as TGCGCCAGCAGCTCCTATGGGCCCGGGACAGGGGTTCAAAATGAGCAGTTCTTC. Translated, it gives CASSSYGPGTGVQNEQFF.

V gene TRBV5-1 combines with J gene TRBJ2-1, with TRBD1 identical over 8 bases. With 0 bases clipped from V and 7 bases from J, the junction kept 3 bases outside the gene matches. CDR1 is SGHRS and CDR2 is YFSETQ in the germline V gene. The CDR3 consists of 14 residues. The CDR3, as DNA: TGCGCCAGCAGCTTGGGACAGGGGTTTAATGAGCAGTTCTTC. Translation gives CASSLGQGFNEQFF.

The chain employs TRBV5-1 and TRBJ2-3; TRBD1 agrees at 9 bases. Germline CDR1 is SGHRS and CDR2 is YFSETQ. The CDR3 has 17 amino acids. V was clipped by 3 bases and J by 4 bases; unmatched bases: 12. The DNA of the CDR3 is TGCGCCAGCAGCTGGGGGCCCGGGACAGGGAGTGCAGATACGCAGTATTTT. Its translation is CASSWGPGTGSADTQYF.

This rearrangement joins TRBV6-1 to TRBJ1-5; 8 nucleotides agree with TRBD1. The J call may be wrong; the DNA end is better matched by TRBJ2-3. CDR1 and CDR2 from the germline V gene are MNHNS and SASEGT. The CDR3 has 16 amino acids. Written as DNA, the CDR3 is TGTGCCAGCAGTGACTGGACAGGGATCGGCAATCAGCCCCAGTATTTT. It codes for CASSDWTGIGNQPQYF.

The chain has TRBV11-2 and TRBJ2-7; the D gene is possibly TRBD2 (5 bases). Germline assignment: CDR1 SGHAT and CDR2 FQNNGV. The CDR3 totals 14 residues. The V end lost 2 bases, the J end lost 2 bases, and 10 bases lay between the germline ends. The CDR3 protein is CASSLNPGTYEQYF. The CDR3 DNA reads TGTGCCAGCAGCTTAAATCCGGGAACCTACGAGCAGTACTTC.

The chain links TRBV19 to TRBJ1-5, with TRBD1 matching over 10 bases. Per germline, CDR1 LNHDA and CDR2 SQIVND (reference sequence). CDR3 length: 15 amino acids. V was pared by 6 bases and J by 0 bases, with 2 bases of the junction left unmatched. The chain's CDR3 is CASSRDRGSNQPQHF. The CDR3 DNA follows: TGTGCCAGTAGCAGGGACAGGGGTAGCAATCAGCCCCAGCATTTT.

The chain uses TRBV2 and TRBJ2-5; the D is unclear. The V end lost 7 bases, the J end lost 1 base, and 10 bases lay between the germline ends. The germline V gene has CDR1 SNHLY and CDR2 FYNNEI. This CDR3 comprises 13 residues. The CDR3 loop is CASTPQAQETQYF. CDR3 nucleotides: TGTGCCAGCACCCCTCAGGCCCAAGAGACCCAGTACTTC.

The J gene is TRBJ2-5, the V gene TRBV29-1; 7 bases align to TRBD2. The J call may be in error: the DNA end matches TRBJ2-7 better. CDR1 SQVTM and CDR2 ANQGSEA come from the germline V gene. The CDR3 contains 12 residues. Written as DNA, the CDR3 is TGCAGCGTTGGTACTAGCGCCCACGAGCAGTACTTC. Translated: CSVGTSAHEQYF.

This chain joins TRBV9 and TRBJ1-4; 8 positions match TRBD1. The CDR3 contains 16 residues. From germline, CDR1 is SGDLS and CDR2 YYNGEE. Trimming cost V 4 bases and J 3 bases; bases outside gene matches: 8. The CDR3 coding sequence is TGTGCCAGCAGCAAGTCCTCACAGGGGGCTAATGAAAAACTGTTTTTT. It is translated as CASSKSSQGANEKLFF.

The chain recombines TRBV19 with TRBJ2-5; 13 bases are a match to TRBD2. CDR1 is LNHDA, CDR2 SQIVND, per germline (reference sequence). The CDR3 covers 14 residues. Trimming removed 6 bases from V and 5 bases from J; junction bases left unmatched: 3. The chain's CDR3 is CASSATSGGETQYF. The CDR3 DNA reads TGTGCCAGTAGCGCGACTAGCGGGGGGGAGACCCAGTACTTC.

This chain joins TRBV19 and TRBJ2-7; TRBD2 agrees at 15 bases. Trimming at V came to 8 bases and at J to 6 bases, leaving 11 bases not matched to a gene. CDR3 length equals 16 residues. The germline V gene has CDR1 LNHDA and CDR2 SQIVND (reference sequence). CDR3 loop: CASQGLAGGRLSEQYF. The CDR3 region has the DNA TGTGCCAGTCAGGGACTAGCGGGAGGTAGACTCTCCGAGCAGTACTTC.

The J gene is TRBJ2-2, the V gene TRBV2; 7 bases align to TRBD1. CDR3 size: 17 residues. V shed 0 bases, J shed 7 bases, and the junction held 11 bases outside the gene matches. CDR1 and CDR2 from the germline V gene are SNHLY and FYNNEI. The CDR3 sequence: CASSEAAPGQWGGELFF. The CDR3 DNA reads as TGTGCCAGCAGTGAAGCTGCCCCGGGACAGTGGGGCGGGGAGCTGTTTTTT. Full variable domain (rest looked up from reference TRBV2 and TRBJ2-2): EPEVTQTPSHQVTQMGQEVILRCVPISNHLYFYWYRQILGQKVEFLVSFYNNEISEKSEIFDDQFSVERPDGSNFTLKIRSTKLEDSAMYFCASSEAAPGQWGGELFFGEGSRLTVL.

The CDR3 region has the DNA TGTGCCAGCAGACGACTAGCGGGTCTCAACAATGAGCAGTTCTTC. Translated, it gives CASRRLAGLNNEQFF. The V call is TRBV2, the J call TRBJ2-1; 10 nucleotides align to TRBD2. V lost 6 bases and J lost 5; bases outside the gene matches: 7. CDR1 is SNHLY, CDR2 FYNNEI, per germline. The CDR3 covers 15 residues.

This chain connects TRBV11-3 to TRBJ2-3, with D maybe TRBD2 (6 bases). From germline, CDR1 is SGHNT and CDR2 YENEEA. The CDR3 sequence is 14 residues long. Trimming shortened V by 3 bases and J by 2 bases, and 9 bases separated the two germline ends. CDR3 loop: CASSFRETTDTQYF. The DNA of the CDR3 is TGTGCCAGCAGCTTTCGGGAGACCACAGATACGCAGTATTTT.

The V call is TRBV19, the J call TRBJ2-3, with 8 nucleotides matching TRBD1. V shed 6 bases, J shed 1 base, and the junction held 3 bases outside the gene matches. This CDR3 is built from 14 residues. In germline, CDR1 is LNHDA, CDR2 SQIVND (reference sequence). CDR3 DNA sequence: TGTGCCAGTAGGGGACAGGTGGGCACAGATACGCAGTATTTT. Translation: CASRGQVGTDTQYF.

The genes are TRBV2 and TRBJ2-5, with 10 bases fitting TRBD2. The J call may be faulty, since TRBJ2-7 better matches the DNA end. The CDR3 runs 15 residues. From germline, CDR1 is SNHLY and CDR2 FYNNEI. CDR3 coding DNA: TGTGCCAGCAGAACTGGACTAGCGGCTTCCTACGAGCAGTACTTC. Residues: CASRTGLAASYEQYF.

In its sample, this clone was seen a few times. The V and J genes are TRBV28 and TRBJ1-2; tentative D call: TRBD1 (6 bases). V was trimmed by 5 bases and J by 4 bases, leaving 17 bases between them. This CDR3 spans 15 amino acids. In germline, CDR1 is MDHEN, CDR2 SYDVKM. DNA of the CDR3: TGTGCCAGCAGTACTACGGGACACCTTATCTATGGCTACACCTTC. Translation: CASSTTGHLIYGYTF.

This clone was counted a few times. Here the CDR3 reads CASSSGQGSLEQYF. In nucleotides, the CDR3 is TGTGCCAGCAGTTCAGGGCAGGGAAGCTTGGAGCAGTACTTC. This chain connects TRBV27 to TRBJ2-7; D may be TRBD1 (5 bases). The germline V and J ends were trimmed by 4 bases and 7 bases, with 17 bases remaining between them. CDR3 length: 14 amino acids. Germline assignment: CDR1 MNHEY and CDR2 SMNVEV (reference sequence).

The J gene is TRBJ2-5, the V gene TRBV29-1, with 7 bases identical to TRBD1. Per germline, CDR1 SQVTM and CDR2 ANQGSEA. This CDR3 has 13 amino acids. V lost 2 bases and J lost 7; bases outside the gene matches: 7. CDR3 loop: CSVEMSAGGTQYF. CDR3 DNA: TGCAGCGTTGAAATGTCGGCAGGGGGGACCCAGTACTTC. The complete variable domain, with remaining parts taken from reference TRBV29-1 and TRBJ2-5, reads SAVISQKPSRDICQRGTSLTIQCQVDSQVTMMFWYRQQPGQSLTLIATANQGSEATYESGFVIDKFPISRPNLTFSTLTVSNMSPEDSSIYLCSVEMSAGGTQYFGPGTRLLVL.